The 2 T cell receptor beta chains reported below all come from one sample, sequenced in a study of beta chain features in type 1 diabetes. Expressed TCRB transcripts were sequenced after all isolated RNA was converted to cDNA. Only in-frame clones appear in the TCRdb table, and some are missing; sequencing was by immunoSEQ multiplex PCR. There are about 38,000 clones in the sample; about 64% occur only once, and roughly 2% lies in the top ten. Sequencing was carried out using Tregs from blood. These receptors were taken from a woman aged 25 to 39 in good health.

This rearrangement joins TRBV5-6 to TRBJ2-3, with TRBD1 matching 10 bases. The CDR3 has 19 amino acids. The germline gives CDR1 SGHDT, CDR2 YYEEEE. With 0 bases clipped from V and 6 bases from J, the junction kept 16 bases outside the gene matches. CDR3 bases: TGTGCCAGCAGCTTGGCGGGACAGGGGCGAATAAACGACTGGGATACGCAGTATTTT. The encoded protein is CASSLAGQGRINDWDTQYF.

This clone occurred once. This sequence joins TRBV7-2 and TRBJ2-1; 8 positions match TRBD1. This CDR3 has 14 residues. CDR1 and CDR2 from the germline V gene are SGHTA and FQGNSA. Germline trimming cut 5 bases from V and 4 bases from J; bases unmatched to any gene: 4. The CDR3 reads CASSLRTGYNEQFF. CDR3 DNA sequence: TGTGCCAGCAGCCTAAGGACAGGGTACAATGAGCAGTTCTTC.